These T cell receptor beta chains were read from a single sample in a study of OX40 agonist ivuxolimab in advanced cancers. Data came from immunoSEQ multiplex PCR; TCRdb stores just in-frame clones and leaves some out. The table has over 90,000 clones, under 90% seen once. This sample comprised CD4+ or CD8+ T cells sorted from blood, obtained in a trial of the OX40 agonist ivuxolimab. These receptors all come from an adult with an advanced solid tumor such as melanoma, head and neck, liver or kidney cancer. Each CDR3 is given with its conserved first and last residue. A D gene is named only where the DNA matches it firmly. Some rows have no size entry. The others give once, few or many, or a class for an expanded clone.

D: TRBD2
V: TRBV14
size: .
length: 14
J: TRBJ2-5
CDR3: CASSQPTSRETQYF
DNA: TGTGCCAGCAGCCAGCCGACTAGCCGGGAGACCCAGTACTTC

D: TRBD1
V: TRBV18
size: .
length: 15
J: TRBJ2-3
CDR3: CASSSGTGGTDTQYF
DNA: TGTGCCAGCTCATCGGGGACAGGGGGCACAGATACGCAGTATTTT

D: .
V: TRBV18
size: .
length: 15
J: TRBJ2-3
CDR3: CASSPQSGSTDTQYF
DNA: TGTGCCAGCTCACCACAAAGCGGGAGCACAGATACGCAGTATTTT

D: .
V: TRBV28
size: .
length: 12
J: TRBJ1-1
CDR3: CASSFQGTEAFF
DNA: TGTGCCAGCAGTTTTCAGGGCACTGAAGCTTTCTTT

D: .
V: TRBV6-5
size: .
length: 14
J: TRBJ1-6
CDR3: CASSYSTGYSPLHF
DNA: TGTGCCAGCAGTTACTCCACAGGTTATTCACCCCTCCACTTT

D: .
V: TRBV21-1
size: .
length: 20
J: TRBJ2-2
CDR3: CASLHGNIAGGFSGAGELFF
DNA: TGTGCCAGCCTCCATGGGAACATAGCGGGAGGTTTTTCGGGCGCCGGGGAGCTGTTTTTT

D: .
V: TRBV14
size: .
length: 16
J: TRBJ2-1
CDR3: CASSQVGGTGYNEQFF
DNA: TGTGCCAGCAGCCAAGTAGGGGGGACGGGCTACAATGAGCAGTTCTTC

D: .
V: TRBV18
size: few
length: 12
J: TRBJ1-5
CDR3: CASSAIDRFQHF
DNA: TGTGCCAGCTCAGCGATCGACCGGTTCCAGCATTTT

D: TRBD2
V: TRBV30
size: .
length: 14
J: TRBJ2-5
CDR3: CALSKGSGGETQYF
DNA: TGTGCCTTAAGTAAGGGTAGCGGGGGGGAGACCCAGTACTTC

D: TRBD2
V: TRBV6-1
size: .
length: 17
J: TRBJ2-2
CDR3: CASSEIAGAGNTGELFF
DNA: TGTGCCAGCAGTGAAATAGCGGGGGCGGGGAACACCGGGGAGCTGTTTTTT

D: .
V: TRBV29-1
size: few
length: 11
J: TRBJ1-2
CDR3: CSAWGKDGYTF
DNA: TGCAGCGCTTGGGGGAAGGATGGCTACACCTTC

D: .
V: TRBV19
size: .
length: 16
J: TRBJ2-2
CDR3: CASKSLGATNTGELFF
DNA: TGTGCCAGTAAGTCGTTGGGAGCAACGAACACCGGGGAGCTGTTTTTT

D: .
V: TRBV29-1
size: .
length: 12
J: TRBJ1-2
CDR3: CSVAGLREGYTF
DNA: TGCAGCGTTGCGGGACTGCGGGAGGGCTACACCTTC

D: TRBD2
V: TRBV5-1
size: .
length: 16
J: TRBJ2-5
CDR3: CASSFTGLAIQETQYF
DNA: TGCGCCAGCAGCTTCACGGGACTAGCAATACAAGAGACCCAGTACTTC

D: TRBD1
V: TRBV2
size: .
length: 15
J: TRBJ1-2
CDR3: CASRGSDRVAYGYTF
DNA: TGTGCCAGCAGGGGATCGGACAGGGTGGCCTATGGCTACACCTTC

D: .
V: TRBV5-1
size: .
length: 13
J: TRBJ1-3
CDR3: CASSSGGGNTIYF
DNA: TGCGCCAGCAGCTCAGGCGGTGGAAACACCATATATTTT

D: .
V: TRBV15
size: .
length: 13
J: TRBJ2-7
CDR3: CATSRDYYYEQYF
DNA: TGTGCCACCAGCAGAGACTACTACTACGAGCAGTACTTC

D: TRBD1
V: TRBV28
size: few
length: 15
J: TRBJ2-7
CDR3: CASSSTGTGSYEQYF
DNA: TGTGCCAGCAGCTCCACCGGGACAGGGTCCTACGAGCAGTACTTC

D: .
V: TRBV11-3
size: .
length: 15
J: TRBJ2-3
CDR3: CASSETRGGPDTQYF
DNA: TGTGCCAGCAGCGAGACTAGGGGTGGCCCAGATACGCAGTATTTT

D: .
V: TRBV2
size: .
length: 14
J: TRBJ2-7
CDR3: CASRETESSYEQYF
DNA: TGTGCCAGCAGGGAGACAGAAAGCTCCTACGAGCAGTACTTC

D: .
V: TRBV4-2
size: .
length: 13
J: TRBJ1-1
CDR3: CASSQDLGTEAFF
DNA: TGTGCCAGCAGCCAAGATTTAGGGACTGAAGCTTTCTTT

D: TRBD1
V: TRBV4-1
size: many
length: 16
J: TRBJ2-7
CDR3: CASSQKTGQGAGEQYF
DNA: TGCGCCAGCAGCCAGAAAACCGGACAGGGGGCTGGCGAGCAGTACTTC

D: TRBD2
V: TRBV2
size: few
length: 15
J: TRBJ2-5
CDR3: CASSEASGSAETQYF
DNA: TGTGCCAGCAGTGAAGCTAGCGGGAGTGCTGAGACCCAGTACTTC

D: .
V: TRBV19
size: once
length: 15
J: TRBJ1-3
CDR3: CASSLHRPSGNTIYF
DNA: TGTGCCAGTAGTCTCCATAGACCCTCTGGAAACACCATATATTTT

D: .
V: TRBV5-4
size: once
length: 15
J: TRBJ1-1
CDR3: CASSSRGGPNTEAFF
DNA: TGTGCCAGCAGCTCCCGGGGGGGGCCGAACACTGAAGCTTTCTTT

D: TRBD2
V: TRBV7-2
size: .
length: 18
J: TRBJ2-3
CDR3: CASCESSGSRVETDTQYF
DNA: TGTGCCAGCTGCGAGAGTAGCGGGAGTCGGGTTGAGACAGATACGCAGTATTTT

D: .
V: TRBV6-1
size: .
length: 14
J: TRBJ1-5
CDR3: CASSLRVADQPQHF
DNA: TGTGCCAGCAGTCTTAGGGTTGCGGATCAGCCCCAGCATTTT

D: TRBD2
V: TRBV7-2
size: .
length: 16
J: TRBJ2-1
CDR3: CASSLPGLAGGNEQFF
DNA: TGTGCCAGCAGCCTACCGGGACTAGCGGGAGGAAATGAGCAGTTCTTC

D: TRBD2
V: TRBV18
size: .
length: 19
J: TRBJ2-1
CDR3: CASSPPNRGPAGGINEQFF
DNA: TGTGCCAGCTCACCACCGAACAGGGGCCCTGCGGGAGGGATCAATGAGCAGTTCTTC

D: .
V: TRBV23-1
size: .
length: 18
J: TRBJ2-1
CDR3: CASSQFQRAASFYNEQFF
DNA: TGCGCCAGCAGTCAATTCCAGCGGGCCGCGTCCTTCTACAATGAGCAGTTCTTC

D: TRBD2
V: TRBV6-5
size: .
length: 14
J: TRBJ2-1
CDR3: CASSISGVYNEQFF
DNA: TGTGCCAGCAGCATTAGCGGGGTCTACAATGAGCAGTTCTTC

D: TRBD1
V: TRBV5-1
size: .
length: 15
J: TRBJ1-2
CDR3: CASSPTGQQSGGYTF
DNA: TGCGCCAGCTCTCCCACGGGACAGCAGTCAGGTGGCTACACCTTC

D: .
V: TRBV30
size: .
length: 12
J: TRBJ2-5
CDR3: CAWSVLRKTQYF
DNA: TGTGCCTGGAGTGTACTGCGGAAGACCCAGTACTTC

D: .
V: TRBV4-2
size: .
length: 15
J: TRBJ2-5
CDR3: CASSQEGTRGETQYF
DNA: TGTGCCAGCAGCCAAGAGGGGACCCGGGGAGAGACCCAGTACTTC

D: .
V: TRBV29-1
size: .
length: 13
J: TRBJ2-5
CDR3: CSVEQGRGETQYF
DNA: TGCAGCGTTGAACAGGGGAGAGGGGAGACCCAGTACTTC

D: .
V: TRBV11-2
size: .
length: 15
J: TRBJ2-7
CDR3: CASSPNSGSSYEQYF
DNA: TGTGCCAGCAGCCCTAACTCAGGTTCCTCCTACGAGCAGTACTTC

D: .
V: TRBV5-1
size: .
length: 12
J: TRBJ2-3
CDR3: CASSLGADTQYF
DNA: TGCGCCAGCAGCCTAGGGGCGGATACGCAGTATTTT

D: TRBD1
V: TRBV19
size: .
length: 14
J: TRBJ1-1
CDR3: CASSSRTGWTEAFF
DNA: TGTGCCAGTAGTTCCCGGACAGGGTGGACTGAAGCTTTCTTT

D: .
V: TRBV11-2
size: few
length: 12
J: TRBJ1-2
CDR3: CASSRGSYGYTF
DNA: TGTGCCAGCTCCCGAGGGTCCTATGGCTACACCTTC

D: TRBD2
V: TRBV11-2
size: .
length: 15
J: TRBJ2-4
CDR3: CASSPQREVKNIQYF
DNA: TGTGCCAGCAGCCCTCAGCGGGAGGTCAAAAACATTCAGTACTTC

D: .
V: TRBV7-8
size: .
length: 15
J: TRBJ2-1
CDR3: CASSLDIGDHNEQFF
DNA: TGTGCCAGCAGCTTAGATATAGGGGACCACAATGAGCAGTTCTTC

D: .
V: TRBV11-2
size: once
length: 14
J: TRBJ1-2
CDR3: CASSLRDVPLGYTF
DNA: TGTGCCAGCAGCTTAAGGGACGTTCCCCTCGGCTACACCTTC

D: .
V: TRBV18
size: .
length: 15
J: TRBJ1-4
CDR3: CASSPGAGPNEKLFF
DNA: TGTGCCAGCTCACCGGGGGCAGGACCAAATGAAAAACTGTTTTTT

D: .
V: TRBV11-3
size: .
length: 17
J: TRBJ2-7
CDR3: CASSLQGASAFSYEQYF
DNA: TGTGCCAGCAGCCTACAGGGTGCTAGCGCCTTTTCCTACGAGCAGTACTTC

D: .
V: TRBV7-8
size: .
length: 14
J: TRBJ1-2
CDR3: CASSRPGQGYGYTF
DNA: TGTGCCAGCAGCCGCCCGGGACAAGGCTATGGCTACACCTTC

D: TRBD2
V: TRBV27
size: .
length: 16
J: TRBJ2-7
CDR3: CASSFVVGLAGEEQYF
DNA: TGTGCCAGCAGTTTTGTTGTGGGACTAGCGGGAGAAGAGCAGTACTTC

D: .
V: TRBV5-1
size: .
length: 13
J: TRBJ2-3
CDR3: CASSFDLVGTQYF
DNA: TGCGCCAGCAGCTTTGATCTCGTGGGTACGCAGTATTTT

D: TRBD1
V: TRBV6-5
size: .
length: 15
J: TRBJ1-2
CDR3: CASSRDGQGNYGYTF
DNA: TGTGCCAGCTCCAGAGACGGACAGGGGAACTATGGCTACACCTTC

D: TRBD1
V: TRBV5-1
size: .
length: 18
J: TRBJ2-3
CDR3: CASSSWTGKQSSTDTQYF
DNA: TGCGCCAGCAGCTCATGGACAGGCAAGCAGTCTAGCACAGATACGCAGTATTTT

D: TRBD2
V: TRBV5-1
size: .
length: 15
J: TRBJ2-2
CDR3: CASSLAGSNTGELFF
DNA: TGCGCCAGCAGTCTAGCGGGCTCGAACACCGGGGAGCTGTTTTTT